The present TCR beta chain was sequenced within a study of Tregs in tolerant kidney transplant recipients. The CDR3 extends over 15 amino acids. Germline values: CDR1 MNHNS, CDR2 SASEGT. V was pared by 5 bases and J by 0 bases, with 10 bases between. TCRdb's copy holds only in-frame clones and misses some; the assay was immunoSEQ multiplex PCR. The table has around 61,000 clones, around 83% seen once. This sequence joins TRBV6-1 and TRBJ2-2; D gene ambiguous. Input material: CD4+ T cells from blood. The TCR originated in a human donor in good health. CDR3 sequence reads: CASSRLGSNTGELFF. The CDR3 DNA reads TGTGCCAGCAGTCGTCTGGGATCGAACACCGGGGAGCTGTTTTTT.